The clone carrying this T cell receptor (beta chain) was seen at least ten times. The antigen remains undetermined. Deletions cut 1 base from V and 0 bases from J, with 10 bases between. The CDR3 length is 16 residues. The germline V gene encodes CDR1 MNHNY and CDR2 SVGAGI (reference sequence). The data belong to a study of identical twins' blood T cells. The study's findings and limits: Shared environment remains a possible cause of twin similarity. Twins shared more top CDR3 clonotypes than unrelated donors did.

Original analysis: Each donor had about 100,000 to nearly 550,000 clonotypes. Via MiXCR, TCRdb re-called the 5' RACE reads, giving one row per CDR3 protein. The V and J calls follow TCRdb's processing rather than the paper's. Seen here are roughly 380,000 distinct CDR3 sequences, about 28% observed once, and the top ten hold 6.1%. This receptor was identified in a woman aged 18-49 years in good health. Sequenced: PBMCs. The V call is TRBV6-6, the J call TRBJ1-3; D remains ambiguous. CDR3 nucleotides: TGTGCCAGCAGTTACTATCGGGGTAGCTCTGGAAACACCATATATTTT. Translated: CASSYYRGSSGNTIYF.